A selection of T cell receptor beta chains follows, all from one sample in a study of T-cell memory formation after mild COVID-19. MiXCR, run by TCRdb on the 5' RACE reads, gives a single entry per CDR3 protein. Among approximately 570,000 distinct CDR3 sequences listed, roughly 18% were seen once. Sequenced sample: PBMCs or a T cell subset sorted from them (not recorded which). Receptors originate from an adult woman who had mild COVID-19 (a few samples of this study predate the infection). Cell type and time point are not known. The CDR3 runs from the conserved cysteine through the conserved F or W. The order of the fields is V gene, J gene, D gene, clone size, CDR3 protein, CDR3 DNA. D genes are given only for firm matches. Size is stated for part of the rows, as once, few or many counts, or as a class when the clone is expanded.

TRBV11-1	TRBJ2-3	-	-	CASSFGEGIGTQYF	TGTGCCAGCAGCTTCGGCGAGGGAATAGGGACGCAGTATTTT
TRBV5-1	TRBJ2-5	TRBD2	many	CASSVSGTSRETQYF	TGCGCCAGCAGCGTGTCCGGGACTAGTCGAGAGACCCAGTACTTC
TRBV24-1	TRBJ1-2	TRBD1	-	CATSEPTGTDYGYTF	TGTGCCACCAGTGAACCTACCGGGACAGACTATGGCTACACCTTC
TRBV10-3	TRBJ1-1	TRBD1	-	CAIRTGEILNTEAFF	TGTGCCATCAGAACAGGGGAAATCCTGAACACTGAAGCTTTCTTT
TRBV4-1	TRBJ1-4	-	-	CASSQGNRRGEKLFF	TGCGCCAGCAGCCAAGGGAACAGGCGAGGTGAAAAACTGTTTTTT
TRBV7-3	TRBJ2-3	-	-	CASSPHGTTDTQYF	TGTGCCAGCAGCCCGCACGGGACCACAGATACGCAGTATTTT
TRBV29-1	TRBJ2-1	TRBD1	-	CSVGQGEYSYNEQFF	TGCAGCGTGGGACAGGGGGAATACTCCTACAATGAGCAGTTCTTC
TRBV7-8	TRBJ2-3	TRBD2	few	CASSFVGLVNTDTQYF	TGTGCCAGCAGCTTTGTCGGACTAGTAAACACAGATACGCAGTATTTT
TRBV29-1	TRBJ2-7	-	few	CSVDRGSSEQYF	TGCAGCGTTGACAGGGGCAGCTCCGAGCAGTACTTC
TRBV7-2	TRBJ2-7	TRBD2	few	CASRPGTSAQRGEQYF	TGTGCCAGCAGACCAGGGACTAGCGCACAAAGGGGCGAGCAGTACTTC
TRBV12-3/TRBV12-4	TRBJ2-1	-	-	CATIGRTRGGKSSYNEQFF	TGTGCCACCATCGGTCGGACGAGGGGCGGTAAGAGCTCCTACAATGAGCAGTTCTTC
TRBV15	TRBJ1-1	TRBD1	-	CATSRGGTGGTEAFF	TGTGCCACCAGCAGAGGTGGGACAGGGGGCACTGAAGCTTTCTTT
TRBV5-1	TRBJ1-4	TRBD1	-	CASSSGQGSTNEKLFF	TGCGCCAGCAGCTCGGGACAGGGGTCGACTAATGAAAAACTGTTTTTT
TRBV3-1	TRBJ2-7	TRBD2	few	CASSQDGTIIYEQYF	TGTGCCAGCAGCCAAGACGGGACTATTATCTACGAGCAGTACTTC
TRBV9	TRBJ1-1	TRBD1	-	CASSVADRVNTEAFF	TGTGCCAGCAGCGTAGCCGACAGGGTGAACACTGAAGCTTTCTTT
TRBV12-5	TRBJ2-7	-	few	CASGQIAVGALEQYF	TGTGCTAGTGGTCAAATAGCGGTTGGAGCTCTCGAGCAGTACTTC
TRBV11-1	TRBJ2-1	TRBD2	few	CASSLVGLAGAQDEQFF	TGTGCCAGCAGCTTAGTAGGACTAGCGGGAGCCCAGGATGAGCAGTTCTTC
TRBV6-6	TRBJ2-3	-	few	CASSYSTVRDTQYF	TGTGCCAGCAGTTACTCGACCGTCAGGGATACGCAGTATTTT
TRBV5-5	TRBJ1-3	TRBD1	many	CASSATGTGADTIYF	TGTGCCAGCAGCGCAACCGGGACAGGGGCGGACACCATATATTTT
TRBV6-1	TRBJ2-2	-	few	CASAGQRGGELFF	TGTGCCAGTGCGGGACAGCGCGGCGGGGAGCTGTTTTTT
TRBV18	TRBJ1-1	TRBD1	few	CASSPPQRQGTTEAFF	TGTGCCAGCTCACCACCGCAAAGACAGGGAACGACTGAAGCTTTCTTT
TRBV2	TRBJ2-5	-	-	CASSEARQSFQETQYF	TGTGCCAGCAGTGAAGCGCGACAGTCCTTCCAAGAGACCCAGTACTTC